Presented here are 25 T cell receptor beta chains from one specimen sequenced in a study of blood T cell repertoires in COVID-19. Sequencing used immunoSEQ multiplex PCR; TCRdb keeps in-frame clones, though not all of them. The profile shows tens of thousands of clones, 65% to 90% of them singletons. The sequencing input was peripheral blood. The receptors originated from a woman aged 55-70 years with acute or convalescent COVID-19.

The DNA of the CDR3 is TGTGCCAGCAGTTTAAACCAAGGGGCTTCCGATACGCAGTATTTT. Residues: CASSLNQGASDTQYF. V gene TRBV27 combines with J gene TRBJ2-3, with a tentative D call TRBD1 (5 bases). Germline V gene sequence: CDR1 MNHEY, CDR2 SMNVEV (reference sequence). The ends were cut back, 2 bases at V and 6 bases at J, with 15 bases in the middle. The CDR3 length is 15 residues.

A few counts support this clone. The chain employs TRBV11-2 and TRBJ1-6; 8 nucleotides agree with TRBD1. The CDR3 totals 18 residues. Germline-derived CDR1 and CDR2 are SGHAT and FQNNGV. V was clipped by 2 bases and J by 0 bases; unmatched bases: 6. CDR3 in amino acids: CASSLKNRGSSYNSPLHF. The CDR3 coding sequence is TGTGCCAGCAGCTTAAAAAACAGGGGGAGCTCCTATAATTCACCCCTCCACTTT.

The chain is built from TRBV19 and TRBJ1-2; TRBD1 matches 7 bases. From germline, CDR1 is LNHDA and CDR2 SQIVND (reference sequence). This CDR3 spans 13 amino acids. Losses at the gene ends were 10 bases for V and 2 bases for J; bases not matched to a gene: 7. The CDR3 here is CATRQGANYGYTF. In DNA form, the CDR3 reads TGTGCCACAAGACAGGGTGCAAACTATGGCTACACCTTC. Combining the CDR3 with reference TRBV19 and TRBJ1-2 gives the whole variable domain DGGITQSPKYLFRKEGQNVTLSCEQNLNHDAMYWYRQDPGQGLRLIYYSQIVNDFQKGDIAEGYSVSREKKESFPLTVTSAQKNPTAFYLCATRQGANYGYTFGSGTRLTVV.

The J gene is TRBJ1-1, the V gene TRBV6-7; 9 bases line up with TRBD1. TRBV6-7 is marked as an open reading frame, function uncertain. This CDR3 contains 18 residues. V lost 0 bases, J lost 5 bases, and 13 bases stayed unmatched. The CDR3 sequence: CASSYSRDRASLKTEAFF. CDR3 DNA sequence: TGTGCCAGCAGTTACTCCCGGGACAGGGCATCTCTCAAGACTGAAGCTTTCTTT.

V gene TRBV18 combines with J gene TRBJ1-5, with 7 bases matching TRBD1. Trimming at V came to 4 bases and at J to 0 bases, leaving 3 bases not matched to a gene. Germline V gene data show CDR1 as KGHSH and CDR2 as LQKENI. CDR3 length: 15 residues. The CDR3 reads CASSRDRYSNQPQHF. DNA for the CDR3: TGTGCCAGCTCACGGGACAGATATAGCAATCAGCCCCAGCATTTT.

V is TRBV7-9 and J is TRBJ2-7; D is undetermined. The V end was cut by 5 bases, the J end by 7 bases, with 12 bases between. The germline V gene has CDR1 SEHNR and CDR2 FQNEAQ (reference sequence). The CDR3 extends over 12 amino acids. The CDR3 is CASSHDTREQYF. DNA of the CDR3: TGTGCCAGCAGCCACGACACCCGGGAGCAGTACTTC. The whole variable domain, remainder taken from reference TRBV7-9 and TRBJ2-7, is DTGVSQNPRHKITKRGQNVTFRCDPISEHNRLYWYRQTLGQGPEFLTYFQNEAQLEKSRLLSDRFSAERPKGSFSTLEIQRTEQGDSAMYLCASSHDTREQYFGPGTRLTVT.

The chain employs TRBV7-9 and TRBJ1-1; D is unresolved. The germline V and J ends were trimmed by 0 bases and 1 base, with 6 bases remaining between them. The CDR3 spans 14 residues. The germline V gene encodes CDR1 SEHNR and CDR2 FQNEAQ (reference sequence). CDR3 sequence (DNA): TGTGCCAGCAGCTTAGCACAGACGAACACTGAAGCTTTCTTT. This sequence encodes CASSLAQTNTEAFF.

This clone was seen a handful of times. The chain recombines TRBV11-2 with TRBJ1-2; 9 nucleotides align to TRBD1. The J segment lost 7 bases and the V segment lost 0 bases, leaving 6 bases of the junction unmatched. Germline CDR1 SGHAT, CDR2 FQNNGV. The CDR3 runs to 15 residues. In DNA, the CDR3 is TGTGCCAGCAGCTTAGATCGCCGACAGGGGGTTGGCTACACCTTC. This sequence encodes CASSLDRRQGVGYTF.

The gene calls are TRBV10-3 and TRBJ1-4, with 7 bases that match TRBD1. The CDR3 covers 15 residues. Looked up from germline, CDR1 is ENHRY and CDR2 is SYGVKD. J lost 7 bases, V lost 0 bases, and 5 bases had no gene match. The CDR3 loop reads CAISESTGSSEKLFF. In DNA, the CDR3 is TGTGCCATCAGTGAGTCGACAGGGAGTAGTGAAAAACTGTTTTTT.

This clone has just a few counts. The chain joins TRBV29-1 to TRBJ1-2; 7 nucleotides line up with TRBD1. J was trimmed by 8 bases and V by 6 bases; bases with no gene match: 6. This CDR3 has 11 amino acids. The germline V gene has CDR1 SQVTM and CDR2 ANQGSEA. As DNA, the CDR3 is TGCAGCGTAGCGACAGGGAGCGGCTACACCTTC. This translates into CSVATGSGYTF.

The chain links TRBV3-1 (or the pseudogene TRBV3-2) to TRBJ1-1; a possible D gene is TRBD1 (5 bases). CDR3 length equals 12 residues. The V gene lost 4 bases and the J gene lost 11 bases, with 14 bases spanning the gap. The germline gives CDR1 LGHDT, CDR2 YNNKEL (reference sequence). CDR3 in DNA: TGTGCCAGCAGCCCCGGGGGGGGAGCGGCTTTCTTT. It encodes CASSPGGGAAFF.

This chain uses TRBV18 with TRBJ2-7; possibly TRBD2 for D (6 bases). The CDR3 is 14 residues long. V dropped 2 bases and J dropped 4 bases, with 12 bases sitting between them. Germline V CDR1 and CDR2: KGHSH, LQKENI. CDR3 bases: TGTGCCAGCTCACCAGGTGGGCTAGCGTACGAGCAGTACTTC. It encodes CASSPGGLAYEQYF.

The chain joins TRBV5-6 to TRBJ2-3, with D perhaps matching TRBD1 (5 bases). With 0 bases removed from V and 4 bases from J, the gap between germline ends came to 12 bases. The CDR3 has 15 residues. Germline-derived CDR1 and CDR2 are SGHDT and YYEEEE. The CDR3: CASSLEQVGADTQYF. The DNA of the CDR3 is TGTGCCAGCAGCTTGGAACAGGTTGGGGCAGATACGCAGTATTTT.

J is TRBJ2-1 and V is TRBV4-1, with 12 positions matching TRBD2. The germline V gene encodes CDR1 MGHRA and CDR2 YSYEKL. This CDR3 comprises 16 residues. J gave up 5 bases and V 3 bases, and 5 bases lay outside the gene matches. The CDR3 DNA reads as TGCGCCAGCAGCCAGGAAAGACTAGCGGGGGACAATGAGCAGTTCTTC. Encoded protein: CASSQERLAGDNEQFF.

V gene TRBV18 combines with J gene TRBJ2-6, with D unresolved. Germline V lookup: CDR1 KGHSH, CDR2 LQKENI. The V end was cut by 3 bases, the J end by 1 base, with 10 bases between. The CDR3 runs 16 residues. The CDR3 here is CASSPSSLSGANVLTF. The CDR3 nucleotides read TGTGCCAGCTCACCGTCCAGTCTGTCTGGGGCCAACGTCCTGACTTTC. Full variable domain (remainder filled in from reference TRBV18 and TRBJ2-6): NAGVMQNPRHLVRRRGQEARLRCSPMKGHSHVYWYRQLPEEGLKFMVYLQKENIIDESGMPKERFSAEFPKEGPSILRIQQVVRGDSAAYFCASSPSSLSGANVLTFGAGSRLTVL.

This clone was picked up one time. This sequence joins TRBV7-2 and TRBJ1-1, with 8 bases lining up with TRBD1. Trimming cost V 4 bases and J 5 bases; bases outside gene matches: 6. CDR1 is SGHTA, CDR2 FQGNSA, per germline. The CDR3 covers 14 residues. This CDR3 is CASSYQGAGTEAFF. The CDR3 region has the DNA TGTGCCAGCAGCTACCAGGGGGCAGGTACTGAAGCTTTCTTT.

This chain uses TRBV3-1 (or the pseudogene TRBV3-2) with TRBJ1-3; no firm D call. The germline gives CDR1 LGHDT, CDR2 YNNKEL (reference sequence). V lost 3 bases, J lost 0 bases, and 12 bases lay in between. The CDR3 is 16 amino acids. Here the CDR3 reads CASSQKSGGSGNTIYF. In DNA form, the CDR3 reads TGTGCCAGCAGCCAGAAGTCAGGAGGCTCTGGAAACACCATATATTTT.

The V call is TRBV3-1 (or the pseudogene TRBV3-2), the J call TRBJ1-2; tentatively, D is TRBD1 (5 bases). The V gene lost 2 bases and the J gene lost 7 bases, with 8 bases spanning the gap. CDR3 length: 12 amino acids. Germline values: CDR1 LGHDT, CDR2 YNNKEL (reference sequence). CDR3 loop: CASSQPGIGYTF. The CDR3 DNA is TGTGCCAGCAGCCAACCAGGGATTGGCTACACCTTC.

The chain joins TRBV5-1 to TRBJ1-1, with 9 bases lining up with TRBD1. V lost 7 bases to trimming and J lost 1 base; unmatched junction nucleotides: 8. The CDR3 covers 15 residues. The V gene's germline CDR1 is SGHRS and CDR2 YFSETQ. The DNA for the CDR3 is TGCGCCAGCCACAGGGGGCGGACTCAGAACACTGAAGCTTTCTTT. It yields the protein CASHRGRTQNTEAFF. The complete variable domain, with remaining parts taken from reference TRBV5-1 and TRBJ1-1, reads KAGVTQTPRYLIKTRGQQVTLSCSPISGHRSVSWYQQTPGQGLQFLFEYFSETQRNKGNFPGRFSGRQFSNSRSEMNVSTLELGDSALYLCASHRGRTQNTEAFFGQGTRLTVV.

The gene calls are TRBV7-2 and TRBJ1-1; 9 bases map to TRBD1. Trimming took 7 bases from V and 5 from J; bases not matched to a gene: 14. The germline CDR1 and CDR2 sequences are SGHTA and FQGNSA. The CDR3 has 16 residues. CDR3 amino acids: CASTLPGQGQGTEAFF. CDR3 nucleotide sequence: TGTGCCAGCACCCTCCCGGGACAGGGCCAGGGAACTGAAGCTTTCTTT. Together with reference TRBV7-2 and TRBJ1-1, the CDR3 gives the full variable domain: GAGVSQSPSNKVTEKGKDVELRCDPISGHTALYWYRQSLGQGLEFLIYFQGNSAPDKSGLPSDRFSAERTGGSVSTLTIQRTQQEDSAVYLCASTLPGQGQGTEAFFGQGTRLTVV.

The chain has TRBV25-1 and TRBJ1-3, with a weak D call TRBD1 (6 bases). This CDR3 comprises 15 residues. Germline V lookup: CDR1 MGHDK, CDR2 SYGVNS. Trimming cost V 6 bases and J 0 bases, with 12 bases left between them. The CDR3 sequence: CASSWGPSSGNTIYF. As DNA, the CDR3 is TGTGCCAGCAGCTGGGGGCCGAGCTCTGGAAACACCATATATTTT.

CDR3 region: CASSLQGASGYTF. The CDR3 DNA reads TGTGCCAGCAGCTTACAGGGGGCTTCGGGCTACACCTTC. J is TRBJ1-2 and V is TRBV9; 9 nucleotides agree with TRBD1. The germline V gene has CDR1 SGDLS and CDR2 YYNGEE. V lost 4 bases to trimming and J lost 8 bases; unmatched junction nucleotides: 6. The CDR3 consists of 13 residues.

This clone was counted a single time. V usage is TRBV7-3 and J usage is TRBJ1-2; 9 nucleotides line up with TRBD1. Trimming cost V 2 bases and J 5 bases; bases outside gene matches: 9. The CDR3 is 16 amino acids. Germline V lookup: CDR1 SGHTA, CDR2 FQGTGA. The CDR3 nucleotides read TGTGCCAGCAGCTTATCAGGACAGGGGAGAATATATGGCTACACCTTC. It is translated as CASSLSGQGRIYGYTF.

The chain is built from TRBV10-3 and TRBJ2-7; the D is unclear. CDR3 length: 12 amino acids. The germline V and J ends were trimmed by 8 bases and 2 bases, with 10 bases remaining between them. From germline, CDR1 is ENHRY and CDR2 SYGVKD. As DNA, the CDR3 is TGTGCCATCGCGGCCACCACCTACGAGCAGTACTTC. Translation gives CAIAATTYEQYF.

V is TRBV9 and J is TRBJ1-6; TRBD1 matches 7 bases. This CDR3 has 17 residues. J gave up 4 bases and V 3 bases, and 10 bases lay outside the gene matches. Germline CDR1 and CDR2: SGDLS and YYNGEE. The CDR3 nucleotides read TGTGCCAGCAGCGGAGATCAGGGGGGCCGTTATAATTCACCCCTCCACTTT. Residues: CASSGDQGGRYNSPLHF.